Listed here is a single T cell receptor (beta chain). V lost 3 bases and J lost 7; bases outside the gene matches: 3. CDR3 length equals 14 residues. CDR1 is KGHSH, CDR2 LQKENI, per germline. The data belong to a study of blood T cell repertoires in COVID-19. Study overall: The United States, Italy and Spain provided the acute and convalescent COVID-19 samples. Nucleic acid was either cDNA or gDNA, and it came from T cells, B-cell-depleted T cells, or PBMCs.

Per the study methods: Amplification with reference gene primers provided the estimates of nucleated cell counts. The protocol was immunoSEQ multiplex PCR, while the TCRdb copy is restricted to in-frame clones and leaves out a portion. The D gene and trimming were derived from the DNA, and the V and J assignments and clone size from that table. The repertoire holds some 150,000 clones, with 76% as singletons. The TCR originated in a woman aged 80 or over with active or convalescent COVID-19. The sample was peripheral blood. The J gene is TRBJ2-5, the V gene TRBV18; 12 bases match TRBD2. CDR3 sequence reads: CASSPEGLAGTQYF. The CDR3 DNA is TGTGCCAGCTCACCGGAGGGACTAGCGGGGACCCAGTACTTC. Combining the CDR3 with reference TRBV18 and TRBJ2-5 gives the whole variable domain NAGVMQNPRHLVRRRGQEARLRCSPMKGHSHVYWYRQLPEEGLKFMVYLQKENIIDESGMPKERFSAEFPKEGPSILRIQQVVRGDSAAYFCASSPEGLAGTQYFGPGTRLLVL.